One sample yielded the 32 T cell receptor beta chains listed below, sequenced in a study of CD8 T cells in ankylosing spondylitis. TCRdb redid the calling of the 5' RACE reads with MiXCR, one entry per CDR3 protein. Of some 250,000 distinct CDR3 sequences listed, around 9.2% were seen once; the top ten hold about 6.8%. The sample taken for sequencing was blood, either unsorted or a sorted T cell fraction (not recorded which). These receptors all come from a male donor with ankylosing spondylitis or in good health (not recorded which).

This clonotype was recorded many times. The chain carries TRBV6-2 or TRBV6-3 and TRBJ1-1; 8 bases match TRBD1. Germline V CDR1 and CDR2: MNHEY, SVGEGT. This CDR3 has 14 amino acids. V dropped 7 bases and J dropped 5; count of bases not matched to a gene: 9. CDR3 sequence: CASTDRGGITEAFF. The CDR3 nucleotides are TGTGCCAGCACCGACAGGGGTGGAATAACTGAAGCTTTCTTT.

This clonotype has a count of ten or more. The rearrangement links TRBV13 to TRBJ1-4; D unclear. Trimming stripped 4 bases from V and 8 bases from J, with 26 bases between. The CDR3 has 18 amino acids. Germline assignment: CDR1 PRHDT and CDR2 FYEKMQ (reference sequence). This chain's CDR3 is CASSSYRAQSLEAEKLFF. Here the CDR3 DNA reads TGTGCCAGCAGCTCCTACCGGGCCCAAAGTCTAGAAGCCGAAAAACTGTTTTTT.

This clonotype was observed a handful of times. The gene calls are TRBV4-2 and TRBJ2-7; 9 bases line up with TRBD2. CDR3 length: 17 amino acids. V shed 1 base and J 4 bases; nucleotides not matched to a gene: 11. The germline V gene encodes CDR1 LGHNA and CDR2 YNFKEQ. The CDR3 loop reads CASSQVRSAGGMYEQYF. The CDR3 DNA follows: TGTGCCAGCAGCCAAGTTAGGTCGGCGGGGGGGATGTACGAGCAGTACTTC.

J is TRBJ2-3 and V is TRBV29-1; D is possibly TRBD2 (6 bases). The CDR3 loop spans 15 amino acids. Germline assignment: CDR1 SQVTM and CDR2 ANQGSEA. V was trimmed by 5 bases and J by 0 bases, leaving 15 bases between them. In nucleotides, the CDR3 is TGCAGCGTTCTACCCCGGACTACCAGCACAGATACGCAGTATTTT. Protein product: CSVLPRTTSTDTQYF.

This clonotype has a handful of counts. The V gene is TRBV19, the J gene TRBJ2-7, with 8 bases matching TRBD2. The CDR3 length is 14 residues. Germline CDR1 is LNHDA and CDR2 is SQIVND (reference sequence). J was trimmed by 3 bases and V by 3 bases; bases with no gene match: 4. CDR3 sequence: CASSIGSGSYEQYF. CDR3 DNA: TGTGCCAGTAGTATTGGAAGCGGGAGCTACGAGCAGTACTTC.

This clonotype was counted many times. The V and J genes are TRBV5-5 and TRBJ1-5; no clear D. Germline V CDR1 and CDR2: SGHKS, YYEKEE (reference sequence). The CDR3 extends over 15 amino acids. The V end lost 5 bases, the J end lost 1 base, and 13 bases lay between the germline ends. CDR3 sequence (DNA): TGTGCCAGCAGTTCCACCGCGACAAGCAATCAGCCCCAGCATTTT. Translating gives CASSSTATSNQPQHF.

In this sample, this clonotype turned up many times. The V and J genes are TRBV7-2 and TRBJ2-3; TRBD2 aligns across 7 bases. This CDR3 has 15 residues. Trimming at V came to 1 base and at J to 4 bases, leaving 5 bases not matched to a gene. Germline CDR1 and CDR2: SGHTA and FQGNSA. The CDR3 bases are TGTGCCAGCAGCTTAGAACTAGCGAGTTCAGATACGCAGTATTTT. Translation gives CASSLELASSDTQYF.

Ten or more counts support this clonotype. V usage is TRBV10-3 and J usage is TRBJ1-1; 10 bases map to TRBD1. V lost 8 bases and J lost 5; bases outside the gene matches: 2. The CDR3 is 12 amino acids. Germline values: CDR1 ENHRY, CDR2 SYGVKD. The CDR3 reads CAIGTGVTEAFF. The CDR3 DNA follows: TGTGCCATCGGGACAGGGGTTACTGAAGCTTTCTTT.

J is TRBJ2-2 and V is TRBV29-1; 7 positions match TRBD1. The CDR3 contains 14 residues. Looked up from germline, CDR1 is SQVTM and CDR2 is ANQGSEA. The V segment lost 4 bases and the J segment 4 bases; nucleotides outside the gene matches: 6. The CDR3 region is CSVVGTDPTGELFF. CDR3 sequence (DNA): TGCAGCGTTGTTGGGACAGACCCCACCGGGGAGCTGTTTTTT.

Ten or more counts support this clonotype. This sequence joins TRBV4-1 and TRBJ2-7; D is possibly TRBD2 (5 bases). CDR3 size: 15 residues. V dropped 6 bases and J dropped 2 bases, with 17 bases sitting between them. CDR1 is MGHRA, CDR2 YSYEKL, per germline. The DNA for the CDR3 is TGCGCCAGCAGTCAGACCCCCGAGGGAACCTACGAGCAGTACTTC. As protein: CASSQTPEGTYEQYF.

The sample holds many counts of this clonotype. The chain combines TRBV27 with TRBJ2-1, with D tentatively TRBD1 or TRBD2 (5 bases each). The CDR3 extends over 15 amino acids. Per germline, CDR1 MNHEY and CDR2 SMNVEV (reference sequence). The V end was cut by 8 bases, the J end by 1 base, with 15 bases between. CDR3 sequence (DNA): TGTGCCAGCCACGCTCCGGGACGGTCCTACAATGAGCAGTTCTTC. Amino acids: CASHAPGRSYNEQFF.

Concerning this clonotype: This may be a read error: a much more frequent sequence differs by one nucleotide. The rearrangement uses TRBV10-3 and TRBJ2-7, with unresolved D. CDR3 length: 12 amino acids. The V gene's germline CDR1 is ENHRY and CDR2 SYGVKD. The V and J ends lost 7 bases and 6 bases respectively, with 13 bases between them. CDR3 sequence: CAITDGLAEQYF. Written as DNA, the CDR3 is TGTGCCATCACGGACGGCTTGGCCGAGCAGTACTTC.

Notes on this clonotype: The junction and the germline gene differ at one end; a read error may be behind it. The V and J genes are TRBV20-1 and TRBJ1-2; D is uncertain. CDR1 and CDR2 from the germline V gene are DFQATT and SNEGSKA (reference sequence). CDR3 length: 13 amino acids. In DNA, the CDR3 is TGCAGTGCTAGAGATAGGGCTAACTATGGCTACCCCTTC. Protein sequence: CSARDRANYGYPF.

This clonotype was counted at least ten times. The chain has TRBV5-1 and TRBJ2-4; the D call may be TRBD1 or TRBD2 (5 bases each). The CDR3 sequence is 13 residues long. Germline lookup yields CDR1 SGHRS and CDR2 YFSETQ. V was pared by 7 bases and J by 8 bases, with 16 bases between. The CDR3 DNA follows: TGCGCCAGCCGAGGGGCAGGGAGAGACATTCAGTACTTC. This sequence encodes CASRGAGRDIQYF. The variable domain in full, with the rest retrieved from reference TRBV5-1 and TRBJ2-4, is KAGVTQTPRYLIKTRGQQVTLSCSPISGHRSVSWYQQTPGQGLQFLFEYFSETQRNKGNFPGRFSGRQFSNSRSEMNVSTLELGDSALYLCASRGAGRDIQYFGAGTRLSVL.

The chain uses TRBV5-1 and TRBJ2-7; D is undetermined. V dropped 0 bases and J dropped 5 bases, with 9 bases sitting between them. CDR1 SGHRS and CDR2 YFSETQ come from the germline V gene. CDR3 size: 13 residues. This chain's CDR3 is CASSLAASNEQYF. In nucleotides, the CDR3 is TGCGCCAGCAGCTTGGCGGCCAGCAACGAGCAGTACTTC.

In its sample, this clonotype was seen many times. This rearrangement joins TRBV20-1 to TRBJ2-1; weak D call: TRBD2 (6 bases). Trimming shortened V by 3 bases and J by 5 bases, and 11 bases separated the two germline ends. Per the germline V gene, CDR1 is DFQATT and CDR2 is SNEGSKA (reference sequence). The CDR3 length is 13 residues. DNA for the CDR3: TGCAGTGCTAGTGGGCTAGCGAACAATGAGCAGTTCTTC. This sequence encodes CSASGLANNEQFF.

This clonotype occurred many times. The chain combines TRBV7-3 with TRBJ2-3, with TRBD2 identical over 13 bases. The germline V gene has CDR1 SGHTA and CDR2 FQGTGA. The CDR3 has 20 amino acids. V dropped 2 bases and J dropped 1; count of bases not matched to a gene: 12. The CDR3 region is CASSLRSRTSGGGGTDTQYF. In nucleotides, the CDR3 is TGTGCCAGCAGCTTACGTTCGAGAACTAGCGGGGGGGGAGGCACAGATACGCAGTATTTT.

This clonotype was picked up many times. The rearrangement joins TRBV29-1 to TRBJ2-1, with a weak D call TRBD2 (6 bases). V shed 4 bases and J shed 10 bases, with 14 bases lying between them. The CDR3 runs 12 residues. In germline, CDR1 is SQVTM, CDR2 ANQGSEA. The CDR3 DNA is TGCAGCGTTGCGACGGGAGCAGGGGAGCAGTTCTTC. It encodes CSVATGAGEQFF.

This clonotype occurred many times. The genes are TRBV29-1 and TRBJ2-1; TRBD2 aligns across 13 bases. The junction had 13 bases not matched to a gene; V was cut back by 7 bases and J by 13 bases. The CDR3 length is 14 residues. Germline values: CDR1 SQVTM, CDR2 ANQGSEA. The CDR3 loop is CSAVGLAGLLGQFF. CDR3 DNA sequence: TGCAGCGCCGTGGGACTAGCGGGGCTACTTGGACAGTTCTTC.

CDR3 DNA sequence: TGCAGTGCTGGGCCGACAGGAGCCCACGAGCAGTACTTC. Amino acids: CSAGPTGAHEQYF. The V and J genes are TRBV20-1 and TRBJ2-7, with D possibly being TRBD1 (6 bases). The CDR3 sequence is 13 residues long. V lost 5 bases, J lost 5 bases, and 16 bases lay in between. CDR1 DFQATT and CDR2 SNEGSKA come from the germline V gene (reference sequence).

In this sample, this clonotype turned up a few times. The chain links TRBV7-2 to TRBJ2-7; D ambiguous. V gave up 2 bases and J gave up 7 bases, with 9 bases separating them. This CDR3 is 12 amino acids long. CDR1 SGHTA and CDR2 FQGNSA come from the germline V gene. Written as DNA, the CDR3 is TGTGCCAGCAGCTTATACGGTGGGGAGCAGTACTTC. This translates into CASSLYGGEQYF.

This clonotype has ten or more counts. The V and J genes are TRBV9 and TRBJ2-4, with 11 bases that match TRBD1. V lost 10 bases, J lost 8 bases, and 8 bases stayed unmatched. This CDR3 region has 13 residues. Germline CDR1 reads SGDLS; CDR2 reads YYNGEE. The CDR3 DNA is TGTGCCTCCTCCGCGGGACAGGGGGACATTCAGTACTTC. This encodes CASSAGQGDIQYF.

This clonotype was seen at least ten times. The chain is built from TRBV9 and TRBJ2-2; D is perhaps TRBD2 (8 bases). This CDR3 spans 18 amino acids. The V and J ends lost 3 bases and 0 bases respectively, with 18 bases between them. The germline V gene encodes CDR1 SGDLS and CDR2 YYNGEE. The chain's CDR3 is CASSAEGGGTANTGELFF. CDR3 nucleotide sequence: TGTGCCAGCAGCGCGGAGGGCGGGGGGACAGCGAACACCGGGGAGCTGTTTTTT.

The chain links TRBV5-1 to TRBJ2-3; perhaps TRBD1 as D (5 bases). With 2 bases removed from V and 1 base from J, the gap between germline ends came to 11 bases. Per germline, CDR1 SGHRS and CDR2 YFSETQ. The CDR3 is made up of 15 amino acids. CDR3 sequence (DNA): TGCGCCAGCAGCTTCCAGGGTTCTGGCACAGATACGCAGTATTTT. Protein product: CASSFQGSGTDTQYF.

This clonotype was seen repeatedly, ten times or more. DNA of the CDR3: TGTGCCAGCAGCTTACAAGCGGACAGGTCTTCCTACAATGAGCAGTTCTTC. This translates into CASSLQADRSSYNEQFF. This chain connects TRBV7-2 to TRBJ2-1; 7 bases match TRBD1. Losses at the gene ends were 2 bases for V and 1 base for J; bases not matched to a gene: 8. CDR3 length equals 17 residues. Looked up from germline, CDR1 is SGHTA and CDR2 is FQGNSA.

This clonotype occurred many times. The chain joins TRBV10-3 to TRBJ2-4, with 9 positions matching TRBD1. CDR1 ENHRY and CDR2 SYGVKD come from the germline V gene. The length of the CDR3 is 18 residues. The ends lost 8 bases at V and 0 bases at J; junction bases unmatched: 14. For the CDR3, the DNA is TGTGCCATCGCCCAGCGGGGACAGGGATTATTAGCCAAAAACATTCAGTACTTC. This translates into CAIAQRGQGLLAKNIQYF.

The sample holds many counts of this clonotype. V and J are TRBV18 and TRBJ1-2, with D possibly matching TRBD1 (5 bases). Trimming removed 6 bases from V and 5 bases from J, with 13 bases in between. The CDR3 extends over 13 amino acids. The germline V gene encodes CDR1 KGHSH and CDR2 LQKENI. The CDR3 DNA reads TGTGCCAGCTCCCCGGACAAGGGGTATGGCTACACCTTC. Protein: CASSPDKGYGYTF.

A few counts support this clonotype. The rearrangement uses TRBV20-1 and TRBJ1-2; no clear D. This CDR3 has 14 amino acids. The V end was cut by 5 bases, the J end by 3 bases, with 16 bases between. Germline V lookup: CDR1 DFQATT, CDR2 SNEGSKA (reference sequence). The CDR3 bases are TGCAGTGCTCCCCCCTTTACAGCTGACTATGGCTACACCTTC. This sequence encodes CSAPPFTADYGYTF.

This clonotype was counted only a few times. V gene TRBV20-1 combines with J gene TRBJ2-3; D tentatively fits TRBD1 or TRBD2 (5 bases each). The V and J ends lost 6 bases and 0 bases respectively, with 16 bases between them. Germline lookup yields CDR1 DFQATT and CDR2 SNEGSKA (reference sequence). The CDR3 is 15 amino acids. The DNA of the CDR3 is TGCAGTGCGAACCCTTCGGGGCCTAGCACAGATACGCAGTATTTT. Protein product: CSANPSGPSTDTQYF.

This clonotype was counted a few times. V gene TRBV5-4 combines with J gene TRBJ2-3, with D uncertain. The germline V gene encodes CDR1 SGHNT and CDR2 YYREEE (reference sequence). Between the trimmed V and J ends, which lost 4 bases and 5 bases, there was a span of 11 bases. The CDR3 sequence is 13 residues long. The CDR3 bases are TGTGCCAGCAGCCAAGAGGTGGGAGATACGCAGTATTTT. It encodes CASSQEVGDTQYF.

This clonotype occurred many times. The rearrangement uses TRBV20-1 and TRBJ2-2, with 15 bases that match TRBD2. The J segment lost 0 bases and the V segment lost 1 base, leaving 9 bases of the junction unmatched. Germline values: CDR1 DFQATT, CDR2 SNEGSKA (reference sequence). The CDR3 runs to 20 residues. The CDR3 DNA follows: TGCAGTGCTAGAGTCCCGGGACTAGCGGGGGGTCTCGCGAACACCGGGGAGCTGTTTTTT. Translating gives CSARVPGLAGGLANTGELFF.

This clonotype was counted at least ten times. The chain recombines TRBV7-9 with TRBJ1-1; unclear D gene. From germline, CDR1 is SEHNR and CDR2 FQNEAQ (reference sequence). The germline V and J ends were trimmed by 4 bases and 1 base, with 13 bases remaining between them. The length of the CDR3 is 15 residues. The CDR3 bases are TGTGCCAGCAGCTCGAATTCGGGTCGGAACACTGAAGCTTTCTTT. Encoded protein: CASSSNSGRNTEAFF.